The 2 T cell receptor beta chains in this list originate from one sample, sequenced in a study of vaccination effects on CD4 cells after COVID-19. Profiled with immunoSEQ multiplex PCR; TCRdb holds only in-frame clones, not every one. The sample holds about 46,000 clones, about 76% seen once. These receptors' antigens are unknown. Before sequencing took place, the ViraFEST assay used viral peptide pools to expand antigen-specific CD4+ T cells. Following an approximately 11-day culture, CD4+ T cells were purified. Either the mRNA-1273 or the BNT162b2 vaccine was given to participants as two doses. The sequencing here drew on CD4+ T cells from PBMCs cultured with HCoV-OC43 spike peptides, taken after COVID-19 vaccination. The subset here: HCoV-OC43 spike overlapping peptide pool stimulation. These receptors were obtained from a human donor who received a COVID-19 vaccine.

The table lists this clone with a count of one. The chain links TRBV12-3 or TRBV12-4 to TRBJ1-4; TRBD1 might be the D (5 bases). V dropped 6 bases and J dropped 10 bases, with 12 bases sitting between them. The CDR3 is 12 amino acids. Here the CDR3 reads CASSVGGGKLFF. The CDR3 DNA reads TGTGCCAGCAGCGTCGGGGGAGGAAAACTGTTTTTT.

The rearrangement uses TRBV6-6 and TRBJ1-2; 7 bases match TRBD1. Germline V gives CDR1 MNHNY, CDR2 SVGAGI (reference sequence). V was pared by 5 bases and J by 6 bases, with 3 bases of the junction left unmatched. The CDR3 consists of 12 residues. The CDR3, as DNA: TGTGCCAGCAGTCTAGGGACAGATGGCTACACCTTC. Translated, it gives CASSLGTDGYTF.